This TCR delta chain is from a study of γδ T cells in repeated Plasmodium falciparum infection. TCRdb re-called clones from the multiplex PCR reads using CATT. The sample lists some 50,000 delta-chain clones; around 1.6% were seen once. This clone was seen more than once but under ten times. The protein TCRdb gives is from a much larger clone and does not agree with this DNA's translation at residue 13, likely a read error; the protein shown here comes from the DNA. Gammadelta T cells were flow-sorted from PBMC into Vgamma9/Vdelta2+ and Vdelta2-negative populations for bulk analysis. CDR3 length: 17 amino acids. Germline V gene data show CDR1 as TVYSNPD and CDR2 as GDNSRS (reference sequence).

The sample taken for sequencing was gamma-delta T cells from blood. This clonotype was sampled from a pool of human donors (malaria-infected and uninfected, not separated). The rearrangement joins TRDV3 to TRDJ1, with D uncertain. The CDR3 sequence is CAFKGLWRGGYTGKLIF. The CDR3 DNA reads as TGTGCCTTTAAAGGACTGTGGAGGGGTGGGTACACCGGTAAACTCATCTTT.